The 23 T cell receptor beta chains given below trace back to one sample, sequenced in a study of cytomegalovirus exposure and HLA in healthy donors. This PCR relied on a set of 60 Vbeta primers and 13 Jbeta primers. The table came from immunoSEQ multiplex PCR; TCRdb's copy has only in-frame clones and leaves some out. The sample yields approximately 160,000 clones, approximately 79% seen once. The sample was PBMCs. These receptors were collected from a human donor in good health.

The rearrangement joins TRBV7-2 to TRBJ1-5, with a weak D call TRBD1 (5 bases). V gave up 2 bases and J gave up 0 bases, with 14 bases separating them. The length of the CDR3 is 17 residues. Germline V gene lookup returns CDR1 SGHTA and CDR2 FQGNSA. This chain's CDR3 is CASSLSPREYSNQPQHF. DNA for the CDR3: TGTGCCAGCAGCTTATCACCCAGGGAATATAGCAATCAGCCCCAGCATTTT.

The rearrangement uses TRBV4-1 and TRBJ1-1, with D possibly being TRBD1 (5 bases). CDR3 length: 15 residues. Trimming removed 0 bases from V and 5 bases from J, with 13 bases in between. The germline V gene has CDR1 MGHRA and CDR2 YSYEKL. CDR3 DNA: TGCGCCAGCAGCCAAGATCGGGGGGGGTGGACTGAAGCTTTCTTT. Its protein product is CASSQDRGGWTEAFF.

This clone was seen a handful of times. V usage is TRBV29-1 and J usage is TRBJ1-2; 7 bases are a match to TRBD1. Germline assignment: CDR1 SQVTM and CDR2 ANQGSEA. This CDR3 is built from 13 residues. J was trimmed by 2 bases and V by 7 bases; bases with no gene match: 7. In DNA form, the CDR3 reads TGCAGCGCCCGACAGGGTCTGAACTATGGCTACACCTTC. This translates into CSARQGLNYGYTF.

The chain links TRBV4-3 to TRBJ1-1; D not certain. V lost 1 base and J 2 bases, leaving 5 bases between the germline ends. The CDR3 extends over 13 amino acids. From germline, CDR1 is LGHNA and CDR2 YSLEER. CDR3 DNA sequence: TGCGCCAGCAGCCAAGGAGGAAACACTGAAGCTTTCTTT. Translated, it gives CASSQGGNTEAFF.

V and J are TRBV9 and TRBJ1-3; no firm D call. This CDR3 contains 15 residues. V lost 3 bases to trimming and J lost 4 bases, with 14 bases between them. From germline, CDR1 is SGDLS and CDR2 YYNGEE. CDR3 amino acids: CASSGGSTHGNTIYF. In DNA, the CDR3 is TGTGCCAGCAGCGGAGGCTCCACGCACGGAAACACCATATATTTT.

The chain carries TRBV11-1 and TRBJ2-7; D is perhaps TRBD1 (6 bases). Trimming took off 4 bases at V and 3 bases at J, with 16 bases between the two ends. This CDR3 spans 15 amino acids. Germline lookup yields CDR1 SGHAT and CDR2 FQDESV (reference sequence). The DNA for the CDR3 is TGTGCCAGCAGCTCCCCCAGCAGGGGAAACTACGAGCAGTACTTC. It codes for CASSSPSRGNYEQYF.

This clone was recorded once. The chain combines TRBV23-1 with TRBJ2-7; D unresolved. TRBV23-1 is an ORF, and what it does is uncertain. The V end lost 4 bases, the J end lost 0 bases, and 10 bases lay between the germline ends. The CDR3 runs 14 residues. In DNA form, the CDR3 reads TGCGCCAGCAGTCTTAAGACACCCTCCTACGAGCAGTACTTC. Residues: CASSLKTPSYEQYF.

This chain uses TRBV11-2 with TRBJ1-5, with D hard to call. The V end was cut by 3 bases, the J end by 5 bases, with 11 bases between. Germline V gene data show CDR1 as SGHAT and CDR2 as FQNNGV. The CDR3 contains 14 residues. CDR3 coding DNA: TGTGCCAGCAGCTTTTCGGGGTTTTATCAGCCCCAGCATTTT. Its translation is CASSFSGFYQPQHF. Supplemented by reference TRBV11-2 and TRBJ1-5, the full variable domain reads EAGVAQSPRYKIIEKRQSVAFWCNPISGHATLYWYQQILGQGPKLLIQFQNNGVVDDSQLPKDRFSAERLKGVDSTLKIQPAKLEDSAVYLCASSFSGFYQPQHFGDGTRLSIL.

The chain employs TRBV19 and TRBJ2-5, with 9 bases fitting TRBD2. The CDR3 contains 19 residues. J was trimmed by 3 bases and V by 4 bases; bases with no gene match: 18. Germline assignment: CDR1 LNHDA and CDR2 SQIVND (reference sequence). CDR3 coding DNA: TGTGCCAGTAGTAGAGGGGTTAGCGGGGGTTTAATACTAGAAGAGACCCAGTACTTC. As protein: CASSRGVSGGLILEETQYF.

The rearrangement uses TRBV16 and TRBJ2-7, with D perhaps TRBD1 (6 bases). CDR3 size: 14 residues. Deletions cut 4 bases from V and 2 bases from J, with 12 bases between. Per the germline V gene, CDR1 is KGHSY and CDR2 is FQNENV. In DNA form, the CDR3 reads TGTGCCAGCAGCCGCACGGCAGGGGCCTACGAGCAGTACTTC. Its translation is CASSRTAGAYEQYF.

The rearrangement links TRBV27 to TRBJ2-7; D remains ambiguous. V lost 5 bases and J 2 bases, leaving 10 bases between the germline ends. CDR1 and CDR2 (germline): MNHEY, SMNVEV (reference sequence). The CDR3 spans 13 residues. As DNA, the CDR3 is TGTGCCAGCAGTGCTTTGGGCCCCTACGAGCAGTACTTC. Translating it yields CASSALGPYEQYF.

This chain joins TRBV2 and TRBJ2-6; a possible D gene is TRBD1 (5 bases). The length of the CDR3 is 16 residues. V lost 11 bases and J lost 0, with 17 bases in between. The germline V gene has CDR1 SNHLY and CDR2 FYNNEI. CDR3 coding DNA: TGTGCCTTGGGGCAGGGTGAACTCTCTGGGGCCAACGTCCTGACTTTC. Residues: CALGQGELSGANVLTF.

The chain recombines TRBV4-3 with TRBJ2-4; tentatively, D is TRBD1 (6 bases). CDR3 length: 17 amino acids. Trimming stripped 0 bases from V and 7 bases from J, with 19 bases between. CDR1 LGHNA and CDR2 YSLEER come from the germline V gene. CDR3 bases: TGCGCCAGCAGCCAAGATCCTCCGGGACACTTGGGGAACATTCAGTACTTC. This gives the protein CASSQDPPGHLGNIQYF.

This sequence joins TRBV10-3 and TRBJ2-3; 10 nucleotides align to TRBD2. Trimming took 5 bases from V and 3 from J; bases not matched to a gene: 5. This CDR3 is 15 amino acids long. From germline, CDR1 is ENHRY and CDR2 SYGVKD. The CDR3 sequence is CAISTGLARTDTQYF. The CDR3 DNA sequence: TGTGCCATCAGTACGGGACTAGCGCGTACAGATACGCAGTATTTT.

This rearrangement joins TRBV29-1 to TRBJ2-5; the match to TRBD1 covers 7 bases. CDR1 SQVTM and CDR2 ANQGSEA come from the germline V gene. The CDR3 covers 12 residues. With 7 bases clipped from V and 4 bases from J, the junction kept 6 bases outside the gene matches. This chain's CDR3 is CSGDPGGETQYF. CDR3 in DNA: TGCAGCGGCGACCCAGGGGGAGAGACCCAGTACTTC.

The sample holds one count of this clone. This CDR3 is CARTGGSDTEAFF. The CDR3 bases are TGTGCCAGGACAGGGGGCTCGGACACTGAAGCTTTCTTT. The chain couples TRBV5-5 to TRBJ1-1; TRBD1 aligns across 10 bases. The junction had 4 bases not matched to a gene; V was cut back by 8 bases and J by 3 bases. The CDR3 totals 13 residues. Germline lookup yields CDR1 SGHKS and CDR2 YYEKEE (reference sequence).

Written as DNA, the CDR3 is TGTGCCAGCAGCCAAGCTCCGGACAGGGTCCAGAATGAGCAGTTCTTC. This translates into CASSQAPDRVQNEQFF. This chain uses TRBV14 with TRBJ2-1; 8 bases line up with TRBD1. The germline CDR1 and CDR2 sequences are SGHDN and FVKESK. Trimming took 1 base from V and 7 from J; bases not matched to a gene: 9. The CDR3 runs to 16 residues.

V usage is TRBV6-5 and J usage is TRBJ2-3, with TRBD2 matching 14 bases. The length of the CDR3 is 15 residues. V was clipped by 6 bases and J by 6 bases; unmatched bases: 5. The germline CDR1 and CDR2 sequences are MNHEY and SVGAGI. In DNA, the CDR3 is TGTGCCAGCAGCCGACTAGCGGGGGGGCGGGATACGCAGTATTTT. Translation: CASSRLAGGRDTQYF.

This clone was found a few times. V and J are TRBV25-1 and TRBJ1-2; D is perhaps TRBD1 (5 bases). Trimming removed 5 bases at V and 4 bases at J, with 8 bases between. CDR1 and CDR2 (germline): MGHDK, SYGVNS. The CDR3 has 12 amino acids. CDR3 in amino acids: CASSQGLYGYTF. The CDR3 DNA reads as TGTGCCAGCAGTCAGGGACTCTATGGCTACACCTTC.

The genes are TRBV6-5 and TRBJ2-5; perhaps TRBD2 as D (6 bases). V was pared by 3 bases and J by 2 bases, with 13 bases between. The germline gives CDR1 MNHEY, CDR2 SVGAGI. The CDR3 length is 15 residues. CDR3 nucleotide sequence: TGTGCCAGCAGTTATTCCTGGGACTTACAAGAGACCCAGTACTTC. Encoded protein: CASSYSWDLQETQYF.

The V and J genes are TRBV25-1 and TRBJ2-1, with D tentatively TRBD1 (6 bases). Trimming pared 1 base from V and 8 bases from J, leaving 9 bases between. The CDR3 is made up of 13 amino acids. CDR1 MGHDK and CDR2 SYGVNS come from the germline V gene. This CDR3 is CASSESGAYEQFF. The CDR3 DNA follows: TGTGCCAGCAGTGAATCAGGGGCATATGAGCAGTTCTTC.

The J gene is TRBJ1-3, the V gene TRBV7-2; D is uncertain. The CDR3 contains 14 residues. Deletions cut 3 bases from V and 4 bases from J, with 10 bases between. The germline V gene encodes CDR1 SGHTA and CDR2 FQGNSA. CDR3 DNA sequence: TGTGCCAGCAGCTTGAGCACCGCAGGAAACACCATATATTTT. This encodes CASSLSTAGNTIYF.

In this sample, this clone turned up a few times. The chain has TRBV6-5 and TRBJ2-5; D possibly corresponds to TRBD1 (5 bases). Germline CDR1 reads MNHEY; CDR2 reads SVGAGI. The germline V and J ends were trimmed by 2 bases and 1 base, with 11 bases remaining between them. This CDR3 is 15 amino acids long. DNA of the CDR3: TGTGCCAGCAGTTACGGGGCAGGTACCCAAGAGACCCAGTACTTC. It yields the protein CASSYGAGTQETQYF.